This entry concerns a single T cell receptor beta chain. The assay was immunoSEQ multiplex PCR, and TCRdb's table has in-frame clones only and misses some. This table holds around 69,000 clones, approximately 87% found once. This entry comes from a study of technical replicates of blood from several donors. The CDR3 loop spans 15 amino acids. V was cut by 4 bases and J by 2 bases, with 15 bases left in between. Germline loops: CDR1 LGHNA, CDR2 YSLEER. The sequenced sample consisted of PBMCs. The chain carries TRBV4-3 and TRBJ2-7, with D possibly TRBD2 on 6 matching bases. This sequence was found in a human donor in good health. Some clones in this sample may be carry-over from other donors' samples. The CDR3 loop reads CASSPSPLAPYEQYF. The DNA of the CDR3 is TGCGCCAGCAGCCCCTCCCCCCTAGCGCCCTACGAGCAGTACTTC.